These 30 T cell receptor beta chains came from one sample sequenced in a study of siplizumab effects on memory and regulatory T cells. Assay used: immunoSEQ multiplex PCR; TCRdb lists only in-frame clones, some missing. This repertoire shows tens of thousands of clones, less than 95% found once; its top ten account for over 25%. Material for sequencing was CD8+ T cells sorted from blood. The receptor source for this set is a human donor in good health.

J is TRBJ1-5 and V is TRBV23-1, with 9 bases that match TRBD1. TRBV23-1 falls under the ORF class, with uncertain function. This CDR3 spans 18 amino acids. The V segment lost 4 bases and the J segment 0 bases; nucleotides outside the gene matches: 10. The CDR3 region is CASSLLGQGESSNQPQHF. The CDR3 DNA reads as TGCGCCAGCAGTCTCCTGGGACAGGGCGAGAGTAGCAATCAGCCCCAGCATTTT.

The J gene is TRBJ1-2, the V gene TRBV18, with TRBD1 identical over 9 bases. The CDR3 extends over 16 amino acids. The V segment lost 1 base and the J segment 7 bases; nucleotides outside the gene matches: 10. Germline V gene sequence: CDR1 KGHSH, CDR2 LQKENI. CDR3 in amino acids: CASSPQEYRGRGGYTF. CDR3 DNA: TGTGCCAGCTCACCACAAGAGTACAGGGGGCGAGGTGGCTACACCTTC.

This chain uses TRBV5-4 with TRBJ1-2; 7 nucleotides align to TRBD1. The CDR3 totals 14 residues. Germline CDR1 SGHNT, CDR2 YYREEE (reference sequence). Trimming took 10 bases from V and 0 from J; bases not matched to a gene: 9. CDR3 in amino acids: CAGTTGRANYGYTF. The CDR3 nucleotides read TGTGCCGGAACGACAGGGAGAGCTAACTATGGCTACACCTTC.

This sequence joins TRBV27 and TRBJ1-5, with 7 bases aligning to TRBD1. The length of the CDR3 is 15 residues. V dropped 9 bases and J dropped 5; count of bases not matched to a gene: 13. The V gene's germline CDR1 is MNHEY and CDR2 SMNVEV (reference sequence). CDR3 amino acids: CASRPGQRGHQPQHF. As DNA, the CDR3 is TGTGCCAGTCGACCCGGACAGAGGGGGCATCAGCCCCAGCATTTT.

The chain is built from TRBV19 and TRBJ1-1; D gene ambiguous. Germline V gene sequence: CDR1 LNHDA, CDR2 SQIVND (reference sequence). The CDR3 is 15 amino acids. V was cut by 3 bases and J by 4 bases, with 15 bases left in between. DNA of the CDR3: TGTGCCAGTAGTATTGGATACGTTGGTAGCACTGAAGCTTTCTTT. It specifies CASSIGYVGSTEAFF.

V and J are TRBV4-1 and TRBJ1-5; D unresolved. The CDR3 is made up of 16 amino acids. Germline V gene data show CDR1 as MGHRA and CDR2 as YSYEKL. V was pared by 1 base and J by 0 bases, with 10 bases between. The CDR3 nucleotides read TGCGCCAGCAGCCAAGGAAAGGGATATAGCAATCAGCCCCAGCATTTT. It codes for CASSQGKGYSNQPQHF.

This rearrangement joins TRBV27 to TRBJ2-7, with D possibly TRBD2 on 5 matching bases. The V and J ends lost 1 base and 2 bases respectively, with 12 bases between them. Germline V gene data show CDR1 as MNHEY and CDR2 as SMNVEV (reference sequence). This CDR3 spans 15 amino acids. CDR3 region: CASSLWQPGTYEQYF. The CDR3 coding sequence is TGTGCCAGCAGTTTATGGCAGCCGGGAACCTACGAGCAGTACTTC.

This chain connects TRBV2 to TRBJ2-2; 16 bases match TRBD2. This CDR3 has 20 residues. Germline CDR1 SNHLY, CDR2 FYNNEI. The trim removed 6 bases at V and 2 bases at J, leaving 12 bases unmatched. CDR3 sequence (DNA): TGTGCCAGCAGCCCTGTCCCGGGACTAGCGGGAGGGGTAAACACCGGGGAGCTGTTTTTT. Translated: CASSPVPGLAGGVNTGELFF.

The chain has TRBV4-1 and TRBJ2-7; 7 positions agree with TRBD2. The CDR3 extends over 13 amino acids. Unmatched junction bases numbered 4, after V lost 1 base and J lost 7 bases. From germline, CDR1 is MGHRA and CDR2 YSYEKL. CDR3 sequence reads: CASSQGYGREQYF. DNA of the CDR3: TGCGCCAGCAGCCAAGGGTACGGGAGGGAGCAGTACTTC.

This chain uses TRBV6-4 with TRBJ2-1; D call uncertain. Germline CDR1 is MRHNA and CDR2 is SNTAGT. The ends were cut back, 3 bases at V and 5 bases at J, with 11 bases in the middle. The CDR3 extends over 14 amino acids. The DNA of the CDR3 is TGTGCCAGCAGTGAAGGATACGATAACAATGAGCAGTTCTTC. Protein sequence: CASSEGYDNNEQFF.

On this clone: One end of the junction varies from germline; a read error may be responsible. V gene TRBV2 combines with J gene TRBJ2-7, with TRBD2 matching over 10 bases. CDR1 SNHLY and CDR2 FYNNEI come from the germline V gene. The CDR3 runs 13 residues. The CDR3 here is CGGASGGGSEQYF. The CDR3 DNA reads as TGCGGTGGGGCTAGCGGGGGCGGGTCCGAGCAGTACTTC.

Here the CDR3 DNA reads TGTGCCAGCAGCTTATGGAGCGGTTGGGGACCGGACGAGCAGTACTTC. Translation gives CASSLWSGWGPDEQYF. V gene TRBV7-2 combines with J gene TRBJ2-7; D is possibly TRBD1 or TRBD2 (5 bases each). In germline, CDR1 is SGHTA, CDR2 FQGNSA. Trimming left V 2 bases short and J 5 bases short, with 19 bases between. This CDR3 contains 16 residues.

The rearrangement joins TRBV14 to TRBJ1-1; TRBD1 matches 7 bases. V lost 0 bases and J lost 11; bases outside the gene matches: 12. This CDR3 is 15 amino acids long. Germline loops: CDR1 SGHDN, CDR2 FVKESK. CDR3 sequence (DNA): TGTGCCAGCAGCCAAGATCGAGGGGGCACACCGGGGGCTTTCTTT. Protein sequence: CASSQDRGGTPGAFF.

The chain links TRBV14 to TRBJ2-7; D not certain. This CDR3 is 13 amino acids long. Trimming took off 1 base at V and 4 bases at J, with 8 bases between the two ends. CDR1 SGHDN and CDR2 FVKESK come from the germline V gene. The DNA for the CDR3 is TGTGCCAGCAGCCAAGTAACACAATACGAGCAGTACTTC. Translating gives CASSQVTQYEQYF.

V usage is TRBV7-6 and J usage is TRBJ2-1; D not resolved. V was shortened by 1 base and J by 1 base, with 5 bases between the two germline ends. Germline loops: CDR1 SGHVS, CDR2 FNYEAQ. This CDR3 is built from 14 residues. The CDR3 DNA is TGTGCCAGCAGCTTAGTCGGATCCTACAATGAGCAGTTCTTC. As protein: CASSLVGSYNEQFF.

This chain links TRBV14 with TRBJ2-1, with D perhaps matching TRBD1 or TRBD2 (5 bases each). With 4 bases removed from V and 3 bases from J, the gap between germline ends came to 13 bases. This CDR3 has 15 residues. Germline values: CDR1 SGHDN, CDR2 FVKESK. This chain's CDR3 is CASSPPGRFYNEQFF. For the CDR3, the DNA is TGTGCCAGCAGCCCTCCGGGACGGTTCTACAATGAGCAGTTCTTC. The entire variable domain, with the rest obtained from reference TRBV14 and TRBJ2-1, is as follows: EAGVTQFPSHSVIEKGQTVTLRCDPISGHDNLYWYRRVMGKEIKFLLHFVKESKQDESGMPNNRFLAERTGGTYSTLKVQPAELEDSGVYFCASSPPGRFYNEQFFGPGTRLTVL.

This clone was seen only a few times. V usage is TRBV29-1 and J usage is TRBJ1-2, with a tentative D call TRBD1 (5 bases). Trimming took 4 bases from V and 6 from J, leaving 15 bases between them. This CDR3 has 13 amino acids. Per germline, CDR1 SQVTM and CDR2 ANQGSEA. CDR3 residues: CSVVGETVNGYTF. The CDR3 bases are TGCAGCGTTGTAGGGGAGACAGTCAATGGCTACACCTTC.

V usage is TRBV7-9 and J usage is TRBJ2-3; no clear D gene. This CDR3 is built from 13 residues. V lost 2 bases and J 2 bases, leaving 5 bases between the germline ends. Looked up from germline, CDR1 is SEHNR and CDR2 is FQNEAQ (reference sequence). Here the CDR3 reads CASSLLVTDTQYF. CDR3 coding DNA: TGTGCCAGCAGCTTACTCGTCACAGATACGCAGTATTTT.

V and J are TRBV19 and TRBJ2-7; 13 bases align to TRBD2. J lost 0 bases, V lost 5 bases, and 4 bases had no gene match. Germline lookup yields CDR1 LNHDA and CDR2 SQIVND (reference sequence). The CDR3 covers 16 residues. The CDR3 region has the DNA TGTGCCAGTAGTTTGGGACTAGCGGGGTACTCCTACGAGCAGTACTTC. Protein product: CASSLGLAGYSYEQYF.

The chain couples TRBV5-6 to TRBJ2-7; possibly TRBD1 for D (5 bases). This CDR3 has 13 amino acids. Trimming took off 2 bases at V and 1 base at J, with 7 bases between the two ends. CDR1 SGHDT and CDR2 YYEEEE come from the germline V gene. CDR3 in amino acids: CASSFDSSYEQYF. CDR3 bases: TGTGCCAGCAGCTTCGACAGTTCCTACGAGCAGTACTTC. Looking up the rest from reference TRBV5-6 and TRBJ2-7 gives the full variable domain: DAGVTQSPTHLIKTRGQQVTLRCSPKSGHDTVSWYQQALGQGPQFIFQYYEEEERQRGNFPDRFSGHQFPNYSSELNVNALLLGDSALYLCASSFDSSYEQYFGPGTRLTVT.

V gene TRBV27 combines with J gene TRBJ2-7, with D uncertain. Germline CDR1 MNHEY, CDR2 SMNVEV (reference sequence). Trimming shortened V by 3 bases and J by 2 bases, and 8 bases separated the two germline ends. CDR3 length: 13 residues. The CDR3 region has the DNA TGTGCCAGCAGTTTTTGGGGTACCTACGAGCAGTACTTC. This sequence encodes CASSFWGTYEQYF.

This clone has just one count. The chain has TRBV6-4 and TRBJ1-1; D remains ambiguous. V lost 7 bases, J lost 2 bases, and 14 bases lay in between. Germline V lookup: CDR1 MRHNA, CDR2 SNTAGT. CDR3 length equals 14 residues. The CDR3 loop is CASTTSPFNTEAFF. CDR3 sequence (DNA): TGTGCCAGCACCACCTCTCCGTTTAACACTGAAGCTTTCTTT.

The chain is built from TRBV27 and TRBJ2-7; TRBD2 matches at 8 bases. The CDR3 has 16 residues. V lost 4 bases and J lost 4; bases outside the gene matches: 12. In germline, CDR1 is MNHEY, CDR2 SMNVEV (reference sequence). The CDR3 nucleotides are TGTGCCAGCAGTTCCCTCAGTGCGGGGGGCCCGTACGAGCAGTACTTC. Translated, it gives CASSSLSAGGPYEQYF.

CDR3 sequence reads: CASSADRSSGNTIYF. CDR3 nucleotides: TGTGCCAGCAGTGCGGACAGGAGCTCTGGAAACACCATATATTTT. The chain links TRBV27 to TRBJ1-3, with TRBD1 matching over 7 bases. The J segment lost 0 bases and the V segment lost 5 bases, leaving 4 bases of the junction unmatched. The CDR3 length is 15 residues. Germline V gene data show CDR1 as MNHEY and CDR2 as SMNVEV (reference sequence).

Written as DNA, the CDR3 is TGTGCCAGCAGCCAAACCGCTAGCGGGGGGGAAGATGGAAACACCATATATTTT. Amino acids: CASSQTASGGEDGNTIYF. The V and J genes are TRBV7-9 and TRBJ1-3, with D perhaps TRBD1 (5 bases). Germline V gives CDR1 SEHNR, CDR2 FQNEAQ (reference sequence). The CDR3 loop spans 18 amino acids. V shed 5 bases and J shed 3 bases, with 23 bases lying between them.

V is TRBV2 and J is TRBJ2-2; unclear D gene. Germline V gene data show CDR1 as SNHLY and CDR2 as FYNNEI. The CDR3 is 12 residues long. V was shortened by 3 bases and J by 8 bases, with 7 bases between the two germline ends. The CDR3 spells CASSEGGGELFF. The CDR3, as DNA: TGTGCCAGCAGTGAGGGTGGAGGGGAGCTGTTTTTT.

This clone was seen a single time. CDR3 nucleotides: TGCAGCGTTGATTATAGCGAGAGCTCCTACAATGAGCAGTTCTTC. Translating it yields CSVDYSESSYNEQFF. This chain links TRBV29-1 with TRBJ2-1, with a weak D call TRBD2 (5 bases). V was shortened by 3 bases and J by 0 bases, with 12 bases between the two germline ends. CDR3 length: 15 amino acids. Germline values: CDR1 SQVTM, CDR2 ANQGSEA.

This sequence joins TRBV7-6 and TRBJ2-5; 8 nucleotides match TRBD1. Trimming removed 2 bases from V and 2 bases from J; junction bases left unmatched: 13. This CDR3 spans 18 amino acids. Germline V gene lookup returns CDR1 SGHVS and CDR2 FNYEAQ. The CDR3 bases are TGTGCCAGCAGCTTAAATACACAGGGGGTTAGTCGACAAGAGACCCAGTACTTC. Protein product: CASSLNTQGVSRQETQYF.

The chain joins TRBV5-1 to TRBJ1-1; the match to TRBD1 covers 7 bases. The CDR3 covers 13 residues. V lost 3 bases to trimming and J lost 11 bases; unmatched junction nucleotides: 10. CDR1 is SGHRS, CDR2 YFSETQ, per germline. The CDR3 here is CASSSPTGFSAFF. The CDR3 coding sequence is TGCGCCAGCAGCTCCCCGACAGGGTTCAGCGCTTTCTTT.

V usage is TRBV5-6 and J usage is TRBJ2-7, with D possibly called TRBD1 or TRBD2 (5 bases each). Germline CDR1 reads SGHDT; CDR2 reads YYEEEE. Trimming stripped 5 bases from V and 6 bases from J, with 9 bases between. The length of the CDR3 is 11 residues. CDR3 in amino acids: CASSHGAEQYF. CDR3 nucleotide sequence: TGTGCCAGCAGTCACGGGGCCGAGCAGTACTTC.